This T cell receptor (beta chain) stems from a study of blood T cell repertoires in COVID-19. Study at large: The United States, Italy and Spain supplied acute and convalescent COVID-19 samples.

The assay was immunoSEQ multiplex PCR, and TCRdb's table has in-frame clones only and misses some. The repertoire consists of about 230,000 clones, with around 82% occurring once and the leading ten covering under 5%. V was trimmed by 4 bases and J by 4 bases, leaving 21 bases between them. Germline-derived CDR1 and CDR2 are SGDLS and YYNGEE. The CDR3 spans 16 residues. The material sequenced was peripheral blood. J is TRBJ2-7 and V is TRBV9; D is perhaps TRBD2 (7 bases). The sequence derives from a man aged 50 to 59 with active or convalescent COVID-19. CDR3 loop: CASSPSPGGPLYEQYF. The CDR3 region has the DNA TGTGCCAGCAGCCCCTCACCGGGGGGCCCTCTTTACGAGCAGTACTTC.